These 8 T cell receptor beta chains came from one sample sequenced in a study of control samples from healthy donors and cancer patients. Sequencing used immunoSEQ multiplex PCR; TCRdb keeps in-frame clones, though not all of them. The data contain about 120,000 clones, over 85% of them seen just once; the ten biggest clones take up about 2.5%. The sequencing sample was made of blood. The receptors stem from a man aged 30-40 years in good health.

The CDR3 reads CATSRTGGAFF. The CDR3 region has the DNA TGTGCCACCTCAAGGACAGGGGGAGCTTTCTTT. The gene calls are TRBV24-1 and TRBJ1-1, with TRBD1 matching over 10 bases. Germline V gives CDR1 KGHDR, CDR2 SFDVKD. V lost 9 bases and J lost 10; bases outside the gene matches: 4. The CDR3 covers 11 residues.

The chain is built from TRBV4-2 and TRBJ2-1, with 8 positions matching TRBD2. Germline CDR1 LGHNA, CDR2 YNFKEQ. The CDR3 is 17 residues long. With V trimmed by 4 bases and J by 0 bases, 8 bases remained unmatched. CDR3 bases: TGTGCCAGCAGCCCCCGGGGGGGGGCCGGCTCCTACAATGAGCAGTTCTTC. Amino acid sequence: CASSPRGGAGSYNEQFF.

This chain links TRBV6-1 with TRBJ2-5; D remains ambiguous. The CDR3 covers 14 residues. The V end was cut by 4 bases, the J end by 5 bases, with 14 bases between. The germline V gene encodes CDR1 MNHNS and CDR2 SASEGT. This CDR3 reads CASSAAMSTETQYF. CDR3 nucleotide sequence: TGTGCCAGCAGTGCAGCTATGAGCACGGAGACCCAGTACTTC.

This clone was picked up a small number of times. The V call is TRBV20-1, the J call TRBJ1-3; tentative D call: TRBD1 (5 bases). Germline V lookup: CDR1 DFQATT, CDR2 SNEGSKA (reference sequence). CDR3 length: 11 amino acids. The CDR3 DNA follows: TGCCTCGTGACAGATGGAAACACCATATATTTT. Its protein is CLVTDGNTIYF.

The chain carries TRBV10-3 and TRBJ2-2; 7 bases line up with TRBD1. Germline CDR1 is ENHRY and CDR2 is SYGVKD. The CDR3 covers 14 residues. With 7 bases clipped from V and 1 base from J, the junction kept 3 bases outside the gene matches. The CDR3 protein is CAITRQGNTGELFF. CDR3 DNA: TGTGCCATCACCCGACAGGGGAACACCGGGGAGCTGTTTTTT.

This chain uses TRBV4-1 with TRBJ1-2, with 9 bases that match TRBD1. This CDR3 spans 16 amino acids. CDR1 MGHRA and CDR2 YSYEKL come from the germline V gene. V was pared by 2 bases and J by 4 bases, with 8 bases of the junction left unmatched. The CDR3 DNA is TGCGCCAGCAGCCAACCACGACAGGGGGTAAGCTATGGCTACACCTTC. This encodes CASSQPRQGVSYGYTF.

The gene calls are TRBV19 and TRBJ1-5; no firm D call. Germline CDR1 is LNHDA and CDR2 is SQIVND (reference sequence). The CDR3 consists of 13 residues. V was trimmed by 7 bases and J by 5 bases, leaving 12 bases between them. Here the CDR3 DNA reads TGTGCCAGTACCATTAAACCCGATCAGCCCCAGCATTTT. Translation: CASTIKPDQPQHF. Full variable domain (missing parts from reference TRBV19 and TRBJ1-5): DGGITQSPKYLFRKEGQNVTLSCEQNLNHDAMYWYRQDPGQGLRLIYYSQIVNDFQKGDIAEGYSVSREKKESFPLTVTSAQKNPTAFYLCASTIKPDQPQHFGDGTRLSIL.

The rearrangement links TRBV29-1 to TRBJ1-1; D not certain. The germline gives CDR1 SQVTM, CDR2 ANQGSEA. V was shortened by 7 bases and J by 1 base, with 7 bases between the two germline ends. The length of the CDR3 is 11 residues. CDR3 residues: CSALTNTEAFF. The CDR3 nucleotides read TGCAGCGCCCTGACGAACACTGAAGCTTTCTTT.